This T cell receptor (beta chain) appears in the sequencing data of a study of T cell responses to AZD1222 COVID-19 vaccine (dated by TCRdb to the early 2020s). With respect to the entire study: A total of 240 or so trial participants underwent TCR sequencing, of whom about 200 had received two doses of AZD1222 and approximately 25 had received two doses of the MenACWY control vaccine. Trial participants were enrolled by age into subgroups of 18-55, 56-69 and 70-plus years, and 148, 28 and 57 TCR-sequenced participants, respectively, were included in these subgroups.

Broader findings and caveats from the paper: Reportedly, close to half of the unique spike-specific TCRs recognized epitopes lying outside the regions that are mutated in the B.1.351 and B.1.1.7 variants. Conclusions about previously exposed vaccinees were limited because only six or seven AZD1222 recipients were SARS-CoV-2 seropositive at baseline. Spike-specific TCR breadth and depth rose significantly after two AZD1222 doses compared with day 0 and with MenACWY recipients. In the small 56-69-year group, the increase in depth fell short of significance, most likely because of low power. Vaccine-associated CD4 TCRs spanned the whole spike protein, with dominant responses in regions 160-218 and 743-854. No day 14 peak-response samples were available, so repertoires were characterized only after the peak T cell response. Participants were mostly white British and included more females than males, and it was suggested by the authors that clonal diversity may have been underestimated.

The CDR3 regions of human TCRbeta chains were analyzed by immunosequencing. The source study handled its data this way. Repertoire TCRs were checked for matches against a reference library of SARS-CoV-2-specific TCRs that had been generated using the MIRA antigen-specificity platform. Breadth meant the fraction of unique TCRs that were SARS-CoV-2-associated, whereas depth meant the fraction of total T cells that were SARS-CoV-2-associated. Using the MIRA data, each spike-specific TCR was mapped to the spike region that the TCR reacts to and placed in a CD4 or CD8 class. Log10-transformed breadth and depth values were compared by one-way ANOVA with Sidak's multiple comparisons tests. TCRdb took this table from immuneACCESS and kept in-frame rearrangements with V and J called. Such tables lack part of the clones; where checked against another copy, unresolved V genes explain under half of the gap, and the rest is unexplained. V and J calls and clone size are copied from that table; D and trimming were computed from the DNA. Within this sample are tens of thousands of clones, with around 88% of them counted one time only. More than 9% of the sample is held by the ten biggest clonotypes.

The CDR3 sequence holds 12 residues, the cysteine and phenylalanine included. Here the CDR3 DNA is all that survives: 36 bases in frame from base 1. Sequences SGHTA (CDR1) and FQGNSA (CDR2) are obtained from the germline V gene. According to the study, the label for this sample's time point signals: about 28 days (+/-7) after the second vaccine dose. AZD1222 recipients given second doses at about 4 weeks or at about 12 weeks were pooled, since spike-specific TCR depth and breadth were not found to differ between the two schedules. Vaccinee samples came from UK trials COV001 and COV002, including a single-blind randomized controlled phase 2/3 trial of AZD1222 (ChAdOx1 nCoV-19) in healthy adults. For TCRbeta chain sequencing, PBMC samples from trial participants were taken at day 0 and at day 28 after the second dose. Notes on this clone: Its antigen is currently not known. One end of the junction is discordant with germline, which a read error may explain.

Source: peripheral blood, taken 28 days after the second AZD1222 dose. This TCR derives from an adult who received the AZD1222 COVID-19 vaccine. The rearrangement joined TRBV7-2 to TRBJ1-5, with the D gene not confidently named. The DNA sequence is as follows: TGTGCCAGCAGCTCTAGCCATCAGCCCCAGCATTTT. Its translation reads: CASSSSHQPQHF.